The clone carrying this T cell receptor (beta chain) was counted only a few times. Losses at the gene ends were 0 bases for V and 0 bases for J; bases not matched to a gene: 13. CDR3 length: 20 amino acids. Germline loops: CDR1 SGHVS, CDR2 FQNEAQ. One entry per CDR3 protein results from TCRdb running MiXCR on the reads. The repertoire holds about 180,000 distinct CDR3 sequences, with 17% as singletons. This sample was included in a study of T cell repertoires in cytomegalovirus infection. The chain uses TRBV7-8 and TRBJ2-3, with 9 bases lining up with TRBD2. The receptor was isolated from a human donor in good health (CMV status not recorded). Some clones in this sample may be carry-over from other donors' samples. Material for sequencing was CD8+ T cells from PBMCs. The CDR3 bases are TGTGCCAGCAGCTTAGCTTCCAGGGTAGCGGGGGACCGGAGCACAGATACGCAGTATTTT. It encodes CASSLASRVAGDRSTDTQYF.